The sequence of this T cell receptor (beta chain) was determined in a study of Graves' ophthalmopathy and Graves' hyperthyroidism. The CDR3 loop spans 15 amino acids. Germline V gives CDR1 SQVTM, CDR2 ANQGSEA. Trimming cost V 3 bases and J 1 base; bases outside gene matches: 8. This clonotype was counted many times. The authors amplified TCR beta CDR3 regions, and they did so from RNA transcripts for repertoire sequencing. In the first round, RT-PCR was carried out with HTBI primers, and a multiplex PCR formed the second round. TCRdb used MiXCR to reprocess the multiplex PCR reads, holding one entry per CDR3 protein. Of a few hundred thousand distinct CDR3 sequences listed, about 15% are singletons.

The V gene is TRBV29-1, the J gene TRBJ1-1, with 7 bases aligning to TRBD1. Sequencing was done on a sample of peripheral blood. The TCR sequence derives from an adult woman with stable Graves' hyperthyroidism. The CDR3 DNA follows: TGCAGCGTTGAGCGTTCAGGGGGACGGAACACTGAAGCTTTCTTT. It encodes CSVERSGGRNTEAFF.